These 9 T cell receptor beta chains were sequenced from one sample in a study of graft-versus-host responses after intestinal transplantation. Repertoires were generated with immunoSEQ multiplex PCR, while TCRdb's copy carries only in-frame clones and drops some. The sample contains approximately 90,000 clones, roughly 91% of which appear only once. The antigens of these receptors remain unknown. The source material was unstimulated CD8+ T cells sorted from spleen or lymph node cells, sampled before intestinal transplant. Receptors were obtained from a human donor who received an intestinal transplant.

CDR3 loop: CASSQDPSGGTYEQYF. As DNA, the CDR3 is TGCGCCAGCAGCCAAGACCCTAGCGGGGGCACCTACGAGCAGTACTTC. The gene calls are TRBV4-3 and TRBJ2-7; 10 bases align to TRBD2. CDR3 length: 16 residues. Losses at the gene ends were 0 bases for V and 2 bases for J; bases not matched to a gene: 4. Germline lookup yields CDR1 LGHNA and CDR2 YSLEER.

The table lists this clone with a few counts. The chain carries TRBV2 and TRBJ1-1, with D uncertain. Per germline, CDR1 SNHLY and CDR2 FYNNEI. CDR3 size: 13 residues. The germline V and J ends were trimmed by 6 bases and 0 bases, with 8 bases remaining between them. CDR3 in DNA: TGTGCCAGCAGCGCGGCCATGAACACTGAAGCTTTCTTT. Its protein is CASSAAMNTEAFF.

The J gene is TRBJ2-3, the V gene TRBV29-1; 11 bases agree with TRBD2. Germline assignment: CDR1 SQVTM and CDR2 ANQGSEA. The ends lost 2 bases at V and 13 bases at J; junction bases unmatched: 5. The CDR3 contains 12 residues. CDR3 amino acids: CSVETLAGGEYF. The CDR3 nucleotides read TGCAGCGTTGAAACTCTAGCGGGGGGCGAGTATTTT.

The chain has TRBV5-4 and TRBJ1-1; tentatively, D is TRBD1 (5 bases). V was pared by 3 bases and J by 6 bases, with 15 bases between. Germline lookup yields CDR1 SGHNT and CDR2 YYREEE (reference sequence). The CDR3 is 14 amino acids. The CDR3 DNA is TGTGCCAGCAGCTCCAGGGACGGGGGATCTGAAGCTTTCTTT. It translates to CASSSRDGGSEAFF.

The table lists this clone with a few counts. The chain has TRBV19 and TRBJ1-4, with 8 bases fitting TRBD1. V lost 7 bases and J lost 4; bases outside the gene matches: 11. Germline V gives CDR1 LNHDA, CDR2 SQIVND (reference sequence). CDR3 length: 16 residues. CDR3 loop: CASKTTDRGLNEKLFF. The CDR3 nucleotides read TGTGCCAGTAAGACTACTGACAGGGGCCTTAATGAAAAACTGTTTTTT.

This clone came up once. The chain is built from TRBV15 and TRBJ2-4, with 9 bases identical to TRBD1. In germline, CDR1 is LNHNV, CDR2 YYDKDF (reference sequence). The CDR3 contains 15 residues. J was trimmed by 7 bases and V by 4 bases; bases with no gene match: 8. The chain's CDR3 is CATSTTNRGLNIQYF. The CDR3 region has the DNA TGTGCCACCAGCACCACAAACAGGGGGCTGAACATTCAGTACTTC.

This chain links TRBV19 with TRBJ1-1; 11 bases are shared with TRBD1. The junction had 1 base not matched to a gene; V was cut back by 0 bases and J by 4 bases. This CDR3 is 15 amino acids long. Per the germline V gene, CDR1 is LNHDA and CDR2 is SQIVND (reference sequence). CDR3 sequence: CASSIDGTGGTEAFF. As DNA, the CDR3 is TGTGCCAGTAGTATAGATGGGACAGGGGGCACTGAAGCTTTCTTT.

The chain carries TRBV2 and TRBJ1-2, with D uncertain. The CDR3 sequence is 11 residues long. Germline V gene lookup returns CDR1 SNHLY and CDR2 FYNNEI. V shed 3 bases and J shed 8 bases, with 7 bases lying between them. CDR3: CASSEGQGYTF. CDR3 bases: TGTGCCAGCAGTGAGGGCCAAGGCTACACCTTC.

This clone appeared once. The rearrangement joins TRBV9 to TRBJ1-1; TRBD1 agrees at 8 bases. The germline CDR1 and CDR2 sequences are SGDLS and YYNGEE. The V and J ends lost 3 bases and 8 bases, in that order; junction bases with no gene match: 9. CDR3 length equals 14 residues. The CDR3 DNA follows: TGTGCCAGCAGCGATGCTGACAGGGGAGTCGAAGCTTTCTTT. The encoded protein is CASSDADRGVEAFF.